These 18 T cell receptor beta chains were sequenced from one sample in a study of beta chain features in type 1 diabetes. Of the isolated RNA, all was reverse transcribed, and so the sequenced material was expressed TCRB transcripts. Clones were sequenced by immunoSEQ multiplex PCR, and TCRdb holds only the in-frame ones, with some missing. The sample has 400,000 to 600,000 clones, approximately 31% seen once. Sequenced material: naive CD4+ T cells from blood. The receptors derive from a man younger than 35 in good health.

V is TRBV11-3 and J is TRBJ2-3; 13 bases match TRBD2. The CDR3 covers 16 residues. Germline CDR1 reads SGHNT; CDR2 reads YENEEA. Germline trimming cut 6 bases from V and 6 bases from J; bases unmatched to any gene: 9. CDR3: CASSFRTSGSSDTQYF. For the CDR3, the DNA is TGTGCCAGCAGTTTTCGGACTAGCGGGAGTTCGGATACGCAGTATTTT.

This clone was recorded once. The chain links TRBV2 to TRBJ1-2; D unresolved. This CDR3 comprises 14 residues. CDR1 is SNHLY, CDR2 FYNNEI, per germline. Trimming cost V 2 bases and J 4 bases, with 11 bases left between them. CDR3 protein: CASSEQVDFYGYTF. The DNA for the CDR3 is TGTGCCAGCAGTGAACAAGTGGATTTCTATGGCTACACCTTC.

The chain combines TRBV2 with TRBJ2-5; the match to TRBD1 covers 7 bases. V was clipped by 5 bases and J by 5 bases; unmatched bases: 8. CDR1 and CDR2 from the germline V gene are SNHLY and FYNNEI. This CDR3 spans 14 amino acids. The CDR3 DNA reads TGTGCCAGCAGTAAGACAGGGATAGGGGAGACCCAGTACTTC. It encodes CASSKTGIGETQYF. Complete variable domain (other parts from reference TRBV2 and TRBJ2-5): EPEVTQTPSHQVTQMGQEVILRCVPISNHLYFYWYRQILGQKVEFLVSFYNNEISEKSEIFDDQFSVERPDGSNFTLKIRSTKLEDSAMYFCASSKTGIGETQYFGPGTRLLVL.

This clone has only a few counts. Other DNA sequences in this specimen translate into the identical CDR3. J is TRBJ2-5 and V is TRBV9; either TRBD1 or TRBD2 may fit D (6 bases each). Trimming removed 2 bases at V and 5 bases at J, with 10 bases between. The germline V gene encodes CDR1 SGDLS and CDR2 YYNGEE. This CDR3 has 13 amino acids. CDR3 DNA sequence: TGTGCCAGCAGCGTCGGGGGCGGGGAGACCCAGTACTTC. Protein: CASSVGGGETQYF.

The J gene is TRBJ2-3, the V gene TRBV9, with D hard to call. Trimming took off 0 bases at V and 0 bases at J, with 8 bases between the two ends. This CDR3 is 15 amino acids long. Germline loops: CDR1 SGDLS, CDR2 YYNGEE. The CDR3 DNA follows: TGTGCCAGCAGCGTAGAGGGAACTAGCACAGATACGCAGTATTTT. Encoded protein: CASSVEGTSTDTQYF.

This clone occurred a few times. The CDR3: CASMRGQGDEQYF. The CDR3 DNA reads as TGTGCCAGCATGCGGGGACAGGGGGACGAGCAGTACTTC. This rearrangement joins TRBV6-1 to TRBJ2-7, with 11 bases matching TRBD1. Germline lookup yields CDR1 MNHNS and CDR2 SASEGT. This CDR3 comprises 13 residues. The V gene end was trimmed by 7 bases and the J gene end by 5 bases; junction bases not matched to a gene: 4.

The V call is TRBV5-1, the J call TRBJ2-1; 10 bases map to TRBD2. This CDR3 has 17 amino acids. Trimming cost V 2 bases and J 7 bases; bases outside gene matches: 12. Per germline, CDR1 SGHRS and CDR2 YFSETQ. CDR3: CASSFLERAGGMNEQFF. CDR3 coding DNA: TGCGCCAGCAGCTTCCTCGAGAGAGCGGGAGGGATGAATGAGCAGTTCTTC. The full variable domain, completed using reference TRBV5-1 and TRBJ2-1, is KAGVTQTPRYLIKTRGQQVTLSCSPISGHRSVSWYQQTPGQGLQFLFEYFSETQRNKGNFPGRFSGRQFSNSRSEMNVSTLELGDSALYLCASSFLERAGGMNEQFFGPGTRLTVL.

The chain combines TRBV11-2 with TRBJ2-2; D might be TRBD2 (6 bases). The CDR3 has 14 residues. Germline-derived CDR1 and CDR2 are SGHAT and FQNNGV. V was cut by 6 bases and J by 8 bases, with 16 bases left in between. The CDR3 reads CASRQPAGRGELFF. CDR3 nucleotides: TGTGCCAGCAGACAACCGGCCGGGAGAGGGGAGCTGTTTTTT.

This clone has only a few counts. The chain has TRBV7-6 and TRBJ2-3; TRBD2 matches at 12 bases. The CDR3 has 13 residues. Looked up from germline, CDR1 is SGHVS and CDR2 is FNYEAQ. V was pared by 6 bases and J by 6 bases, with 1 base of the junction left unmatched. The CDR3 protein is CASRLAGGDTQYF. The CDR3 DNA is TGTGCCAGCAGACTAGCGGGAGGTGATACGCAGTATTTT.

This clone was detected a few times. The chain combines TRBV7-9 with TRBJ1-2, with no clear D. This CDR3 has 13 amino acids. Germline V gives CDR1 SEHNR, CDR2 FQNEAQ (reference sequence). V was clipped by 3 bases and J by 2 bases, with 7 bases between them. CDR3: CASSLMANYGYTF. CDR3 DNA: TGTGCCAGCAGCTTGATGGCAAACTATGGCTACACCTTC.

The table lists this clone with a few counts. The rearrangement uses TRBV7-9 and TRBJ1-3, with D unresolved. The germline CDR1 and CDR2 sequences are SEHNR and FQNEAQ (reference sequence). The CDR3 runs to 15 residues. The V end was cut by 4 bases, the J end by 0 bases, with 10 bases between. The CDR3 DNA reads TGTGCCAGCAGCTCCCGGCCCGACTCTGGAAACACCATATATTTT. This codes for CASSSRPDSGNTIYF.

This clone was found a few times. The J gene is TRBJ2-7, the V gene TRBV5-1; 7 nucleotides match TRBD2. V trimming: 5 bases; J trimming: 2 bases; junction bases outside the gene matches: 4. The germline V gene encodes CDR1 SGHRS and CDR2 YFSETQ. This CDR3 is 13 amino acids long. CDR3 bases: TGCGCCAGCAGTGGACTAGTGCCCTACGAGCAGTACTTC. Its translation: CASSGLVPYEQYF.

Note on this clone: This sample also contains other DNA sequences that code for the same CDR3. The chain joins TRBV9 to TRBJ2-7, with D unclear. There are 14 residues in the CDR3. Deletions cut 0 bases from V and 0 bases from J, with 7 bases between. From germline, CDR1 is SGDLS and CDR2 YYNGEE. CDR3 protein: CASSVDRSSYEQYF. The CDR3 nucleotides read TGTGCCAGCAGCGTAGATAGGAGCTCCTACGAGCAGTACTTC.

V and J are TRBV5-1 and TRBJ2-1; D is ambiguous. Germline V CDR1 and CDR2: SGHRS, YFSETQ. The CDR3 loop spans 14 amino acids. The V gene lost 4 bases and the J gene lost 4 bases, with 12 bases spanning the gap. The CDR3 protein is CASSQDPEYNEQFF. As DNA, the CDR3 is TGCGCCAGCAGCCAGGATCCGGAGTACAATGAGCAGTTCTTC.

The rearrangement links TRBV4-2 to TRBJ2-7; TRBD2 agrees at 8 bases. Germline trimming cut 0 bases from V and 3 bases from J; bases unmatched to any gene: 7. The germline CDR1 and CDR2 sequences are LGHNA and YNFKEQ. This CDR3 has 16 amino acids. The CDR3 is CASSQEEATSVYEQYF. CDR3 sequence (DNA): TGTGCCAGCAGCCAAGAAGAAGCGACTAGCGTCTACGAGCAGTACTTC.

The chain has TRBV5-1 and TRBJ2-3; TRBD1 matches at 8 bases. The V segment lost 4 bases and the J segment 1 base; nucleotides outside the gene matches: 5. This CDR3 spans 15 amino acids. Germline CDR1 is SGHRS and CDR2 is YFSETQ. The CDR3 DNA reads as TGCGCCAGCAGCCAAGACAGGGGAGGCACAGATACGCAGTATTTT. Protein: CASSQDRGGTDTQYF. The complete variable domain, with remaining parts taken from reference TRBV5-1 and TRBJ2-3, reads KAGVTQTPRYLIKTRGQQVTLSCSPISGHRSVSWYQQTPGQGLQFLFEYFSETQRNKGNFPGRFSGRQFSNSRSEMNVSTLELGDSALYLCASSQDRGGTDTQYFGPGTRLTVL.

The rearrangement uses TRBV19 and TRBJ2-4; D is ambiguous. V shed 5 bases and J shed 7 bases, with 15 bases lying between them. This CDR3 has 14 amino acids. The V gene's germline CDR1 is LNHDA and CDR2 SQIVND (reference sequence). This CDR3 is CASSLRQAGNIQYF. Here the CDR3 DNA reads TGTGCCAGTAGTCTAAGACAAGCCGGTAACATTCAGTACTTC.

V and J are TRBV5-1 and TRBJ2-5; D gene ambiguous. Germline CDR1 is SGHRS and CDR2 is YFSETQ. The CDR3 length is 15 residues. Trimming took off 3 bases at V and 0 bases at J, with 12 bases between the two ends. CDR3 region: CASSYSTGHQETQYF. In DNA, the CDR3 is TGCGCCAGCAGCTATTCGACTGGGCACCAAGAGACCCAGTACTTC.